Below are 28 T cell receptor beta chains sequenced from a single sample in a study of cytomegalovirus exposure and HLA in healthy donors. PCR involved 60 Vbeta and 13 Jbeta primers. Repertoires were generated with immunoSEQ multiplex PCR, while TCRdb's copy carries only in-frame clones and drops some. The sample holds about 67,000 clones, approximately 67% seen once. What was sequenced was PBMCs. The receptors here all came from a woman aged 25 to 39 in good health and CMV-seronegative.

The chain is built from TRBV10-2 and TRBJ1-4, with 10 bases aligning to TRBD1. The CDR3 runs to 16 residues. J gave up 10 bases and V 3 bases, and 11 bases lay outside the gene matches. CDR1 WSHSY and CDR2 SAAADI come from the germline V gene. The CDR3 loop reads CASSDGGDRGSGKLFF. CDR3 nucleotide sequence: TGCGCCAGCAGTGATGGCGGGGACAGGGGATCAGGAAAACTGTTTTTT.

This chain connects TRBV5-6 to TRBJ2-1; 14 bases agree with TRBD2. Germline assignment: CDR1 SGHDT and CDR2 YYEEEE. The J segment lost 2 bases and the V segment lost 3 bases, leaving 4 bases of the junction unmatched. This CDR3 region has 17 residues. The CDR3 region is CASSSRTSGGPYNEQFF. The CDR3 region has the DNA TGTGCCAGCAGCTCCCGGACTAGCGGGGGGCCCTACAATGAGCAGTTCTTC. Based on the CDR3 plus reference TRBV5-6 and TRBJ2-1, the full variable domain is DAGVTQSPTHLIKTRGQQVTLRCSPKSGHDTVSWYQQALGQGPQFIFQYYEEEERQRGNFPDRFSGHQFPNYSSELNVNALLLGDSALYLCASSSRTSGGPYNEQFFGPGTRLTVL.

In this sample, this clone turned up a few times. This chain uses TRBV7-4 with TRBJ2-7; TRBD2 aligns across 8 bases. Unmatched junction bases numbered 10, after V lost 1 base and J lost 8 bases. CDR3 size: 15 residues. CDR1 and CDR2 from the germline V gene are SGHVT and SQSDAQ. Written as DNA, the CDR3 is TGTGCCAGCAGCTTAGTTCCTAGCGGGCCTACGAAGCAGTACTTC. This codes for CASSLVPSGPTKQYF.

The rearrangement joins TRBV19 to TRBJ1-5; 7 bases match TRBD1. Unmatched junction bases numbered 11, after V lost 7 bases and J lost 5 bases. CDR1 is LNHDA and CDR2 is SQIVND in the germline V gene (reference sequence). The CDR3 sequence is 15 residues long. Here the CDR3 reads CASTIGTEIYQPQHF. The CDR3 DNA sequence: TGTGCCAGTACGATCGGGACAGAAATCTATCAGCCCCAGCATTTT.

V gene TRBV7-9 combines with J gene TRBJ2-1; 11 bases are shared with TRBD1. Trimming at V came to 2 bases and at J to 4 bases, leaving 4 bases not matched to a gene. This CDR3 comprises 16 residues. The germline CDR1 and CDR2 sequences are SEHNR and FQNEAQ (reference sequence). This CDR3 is CASSLSRDRGYNEQFF. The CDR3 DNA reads TGTGCCAGCAGCTTATCCCGGGACAGGGGGTACAATGAGCAGTTCTTC.

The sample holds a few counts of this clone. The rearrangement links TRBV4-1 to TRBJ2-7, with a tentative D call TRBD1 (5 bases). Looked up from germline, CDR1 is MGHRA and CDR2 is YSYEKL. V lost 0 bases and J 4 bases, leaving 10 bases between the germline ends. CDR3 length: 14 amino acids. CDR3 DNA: TGCGCCAGCAGCCAAGATAGAAGGGGATACGAGCAGTACTTC. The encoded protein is CASSQDRRGYEQYF.

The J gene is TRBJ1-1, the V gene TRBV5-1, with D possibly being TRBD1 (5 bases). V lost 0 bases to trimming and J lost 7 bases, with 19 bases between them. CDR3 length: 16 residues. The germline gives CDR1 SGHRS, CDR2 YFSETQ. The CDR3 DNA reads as TGCGCCAGCAGCTTGGGGTCAGGGATGGGGTTGGGTGAAGCTTTCTTT. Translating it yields CASSLGSGMGLGEAFF.

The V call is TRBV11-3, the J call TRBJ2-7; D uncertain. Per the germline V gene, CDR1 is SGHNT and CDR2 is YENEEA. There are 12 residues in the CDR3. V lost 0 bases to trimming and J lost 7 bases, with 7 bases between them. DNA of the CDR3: TGTGCCAGCAGCTTAGATCCGGGTGAGCAGTACTTC. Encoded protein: CASSLDPGEQYF.

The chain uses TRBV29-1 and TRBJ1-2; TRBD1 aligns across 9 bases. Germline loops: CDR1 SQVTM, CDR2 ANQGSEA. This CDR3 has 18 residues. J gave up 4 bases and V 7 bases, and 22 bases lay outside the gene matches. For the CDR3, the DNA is TGCAGCGCACTGAACACCCGCCTGACAGGGGGAAATGGCTATGGCTACACCTTC. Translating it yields CSALNTRLTGGNGYGYTF.

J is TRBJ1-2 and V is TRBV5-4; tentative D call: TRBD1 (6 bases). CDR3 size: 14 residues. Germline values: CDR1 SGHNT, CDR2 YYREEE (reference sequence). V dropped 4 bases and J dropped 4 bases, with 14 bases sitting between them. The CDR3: CASSAQGSPYGYTF. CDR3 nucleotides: TGTGCCAGCAGCGCACAGGGATCCCCCTATGGCTACACCTTC. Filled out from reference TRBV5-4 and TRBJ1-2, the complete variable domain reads ETGVTQSPTHLIKTRGQQVTLRCSSQSGHNTVSWYQQALGQGPQFIFQYYREEENGRGNFPPRFSGLQFPNYSSELNVNALELDDSALYLCASSAQGSPYGYTFGSGTRLTVV.

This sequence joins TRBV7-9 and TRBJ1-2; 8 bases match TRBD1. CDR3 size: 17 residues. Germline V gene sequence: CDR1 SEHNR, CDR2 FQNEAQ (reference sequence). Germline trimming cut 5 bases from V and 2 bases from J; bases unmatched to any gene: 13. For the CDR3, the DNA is TGTGCCAGCAGCCCAACCTTTCTACAGGGGGGGAACTATGGCTACACCTTC. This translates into CASSPTFLQGGNYGYTF.

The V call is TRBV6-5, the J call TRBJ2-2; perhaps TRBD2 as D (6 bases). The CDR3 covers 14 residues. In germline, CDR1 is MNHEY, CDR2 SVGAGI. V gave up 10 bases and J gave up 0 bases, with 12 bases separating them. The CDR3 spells CATRRAANTGELFF. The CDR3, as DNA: TGTGCCACCCGGAGGGCCGCGAACACCGGGGAGCTGTTTTTT.

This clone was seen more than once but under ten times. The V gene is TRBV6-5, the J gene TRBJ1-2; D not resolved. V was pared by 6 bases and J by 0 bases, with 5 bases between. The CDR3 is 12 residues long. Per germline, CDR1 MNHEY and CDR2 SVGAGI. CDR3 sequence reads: CASRSANYGYTF. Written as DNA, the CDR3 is TGTGCCAGCAGGTCAGCTAACTATGGCTACACCTTC.

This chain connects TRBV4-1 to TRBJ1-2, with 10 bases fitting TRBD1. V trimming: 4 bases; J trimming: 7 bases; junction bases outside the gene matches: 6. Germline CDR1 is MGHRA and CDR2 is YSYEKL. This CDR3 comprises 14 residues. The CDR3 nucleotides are TGCGCCAGCAGCCCCCGGACAGGGGGAGTTGGCTACACCTTC. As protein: CASSPRTGGVGYTF.

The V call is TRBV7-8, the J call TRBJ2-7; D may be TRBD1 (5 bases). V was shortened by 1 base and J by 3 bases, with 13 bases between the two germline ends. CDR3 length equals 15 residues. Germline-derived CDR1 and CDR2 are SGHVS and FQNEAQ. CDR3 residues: CASSLGQGLLYEQYF. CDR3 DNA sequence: TGTGCCAGCAGCTTAGGGCAGGGTTTACTCTACGAGCAGTACTTC. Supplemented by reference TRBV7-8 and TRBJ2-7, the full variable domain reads GAGVSQSPRYKVAKRGQDVALRCDPISGHVSLFWYQQALGQGPEFLTYFQNEAQLDKSGLPSDRFFAERPEGSVSTLKIQRTQQEDSAVYLCASSLGQGLLYEQYFGPGTRLTVT.

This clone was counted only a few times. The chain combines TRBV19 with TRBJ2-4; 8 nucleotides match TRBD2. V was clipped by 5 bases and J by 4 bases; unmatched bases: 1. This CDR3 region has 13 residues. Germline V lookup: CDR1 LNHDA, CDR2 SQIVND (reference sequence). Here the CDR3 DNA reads TGTGCCAGTAGTCCGGGGGGGAAAAACATTCAGTACTTC. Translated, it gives CASSPGGKNIQYF.

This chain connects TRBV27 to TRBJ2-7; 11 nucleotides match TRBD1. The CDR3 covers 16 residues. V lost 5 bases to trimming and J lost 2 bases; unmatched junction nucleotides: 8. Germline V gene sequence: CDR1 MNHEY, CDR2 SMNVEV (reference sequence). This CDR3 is CASSPLGDRGAYEQYF. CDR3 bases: TGTGCCAGCAGTCCACTCGGGGACAGGGGGGCCTACGAGCAGTACTTC.

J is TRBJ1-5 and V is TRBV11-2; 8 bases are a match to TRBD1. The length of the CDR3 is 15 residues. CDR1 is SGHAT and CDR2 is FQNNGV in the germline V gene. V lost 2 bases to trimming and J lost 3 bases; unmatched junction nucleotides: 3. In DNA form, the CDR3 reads TGTGCCAGCAGCTTAAGGACAGGGTCCAATCAGCCCCAGCATTTT. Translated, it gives CASSLRTGSNQPQHF.

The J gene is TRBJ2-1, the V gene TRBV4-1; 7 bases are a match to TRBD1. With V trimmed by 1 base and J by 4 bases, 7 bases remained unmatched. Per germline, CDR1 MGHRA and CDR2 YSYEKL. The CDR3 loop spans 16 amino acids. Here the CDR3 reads CASSQVFGTAYNEQFF. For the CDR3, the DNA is TGCGCCAGCAGCCAAGTTTTTGGGACAGCTTACAATGAGCAGTTCTTC.

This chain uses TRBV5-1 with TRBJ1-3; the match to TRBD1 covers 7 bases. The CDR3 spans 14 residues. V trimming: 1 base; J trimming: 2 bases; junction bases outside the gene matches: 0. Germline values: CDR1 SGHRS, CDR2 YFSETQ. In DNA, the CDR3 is TGCGCCAGCAGCTTGCAGGGGGCTGGAAACACCATATATTTT. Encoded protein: CASSLQGAGNTIYF.

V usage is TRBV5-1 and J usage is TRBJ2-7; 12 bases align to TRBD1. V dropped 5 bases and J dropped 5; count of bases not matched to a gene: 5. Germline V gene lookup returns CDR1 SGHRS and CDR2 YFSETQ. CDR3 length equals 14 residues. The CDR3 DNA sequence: TGCGCCAGCAGGGGGGACAGGGGGCCAAACGAGCAGTACTTC. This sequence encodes CASRGDRGPNEQYF.

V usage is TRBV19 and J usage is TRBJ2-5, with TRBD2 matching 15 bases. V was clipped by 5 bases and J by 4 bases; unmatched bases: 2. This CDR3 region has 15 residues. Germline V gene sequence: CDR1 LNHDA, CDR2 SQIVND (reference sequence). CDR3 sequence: CASSRTSGGAETQYF. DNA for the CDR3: TGTGCCAGTAGTCGGACTAGCGGGGGGGCAGAGACCCAGTACTTC.

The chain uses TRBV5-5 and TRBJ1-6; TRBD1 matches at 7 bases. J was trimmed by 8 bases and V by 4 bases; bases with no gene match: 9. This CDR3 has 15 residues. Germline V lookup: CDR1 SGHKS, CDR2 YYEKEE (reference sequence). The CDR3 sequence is CASSPGRDSDSPLHF. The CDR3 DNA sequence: TGTGCCAGCAGCCCCGGCCGGGACAGCGATTCACCCCTCCACTTT.

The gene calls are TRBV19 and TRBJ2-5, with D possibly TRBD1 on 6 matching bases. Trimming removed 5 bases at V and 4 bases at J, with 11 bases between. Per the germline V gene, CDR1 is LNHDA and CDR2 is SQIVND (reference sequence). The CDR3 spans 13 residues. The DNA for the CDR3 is TGTGCCAGTAGTGGAGGCAGGGGAGAGACCCAGTACTTC. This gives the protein CASSGGRGETQYF.

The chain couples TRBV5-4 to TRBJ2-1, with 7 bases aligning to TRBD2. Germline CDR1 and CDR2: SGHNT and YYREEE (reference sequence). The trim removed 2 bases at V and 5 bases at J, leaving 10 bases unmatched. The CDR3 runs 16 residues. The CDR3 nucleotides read TGTGCCAGCAGCTTTGATGGGAGGGGAGAGAACAATGAGCAGTTCTTC. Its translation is CASSFDGRGENNEQFF.

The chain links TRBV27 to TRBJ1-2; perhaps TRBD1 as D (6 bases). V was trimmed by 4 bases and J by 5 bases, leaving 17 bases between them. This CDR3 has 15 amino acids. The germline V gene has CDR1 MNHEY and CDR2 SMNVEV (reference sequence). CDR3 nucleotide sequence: TGTGCCAGCAGTTCCCCCCAAGGGGGGGGGTATGGCTACACCTTC. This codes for CASSSPQGGGYGYTF.

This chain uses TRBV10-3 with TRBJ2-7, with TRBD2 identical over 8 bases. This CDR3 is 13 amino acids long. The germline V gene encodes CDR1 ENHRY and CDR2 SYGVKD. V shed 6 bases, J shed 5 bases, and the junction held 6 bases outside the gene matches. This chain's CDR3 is CAIRGSGADEQYF. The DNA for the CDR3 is TGTGCCATCAGAGGTAGCGGGGCCGACGAGCAGTACTTC.

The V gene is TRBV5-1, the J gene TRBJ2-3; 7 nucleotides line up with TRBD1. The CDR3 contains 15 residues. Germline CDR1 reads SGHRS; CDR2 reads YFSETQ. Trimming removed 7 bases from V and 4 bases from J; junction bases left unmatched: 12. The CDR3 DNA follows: TGCGCCAGCGGGCCCCCTAGAGGGGGCGCAGATACGCAGTATTTT. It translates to CASGPPRGGADTQYF.